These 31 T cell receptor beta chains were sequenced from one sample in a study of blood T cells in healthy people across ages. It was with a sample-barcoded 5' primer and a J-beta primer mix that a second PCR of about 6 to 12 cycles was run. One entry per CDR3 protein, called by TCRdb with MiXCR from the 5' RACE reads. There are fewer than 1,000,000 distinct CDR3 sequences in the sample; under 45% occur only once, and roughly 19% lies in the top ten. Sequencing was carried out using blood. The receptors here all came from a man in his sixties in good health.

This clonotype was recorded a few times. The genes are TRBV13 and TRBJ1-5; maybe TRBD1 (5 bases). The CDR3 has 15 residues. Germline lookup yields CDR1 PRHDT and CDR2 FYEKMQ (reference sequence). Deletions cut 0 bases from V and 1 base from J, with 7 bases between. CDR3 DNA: TGTGCCAGCAGCTTAGGATGGGGGAGCAATCAGCCCCAGCATTTT. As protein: CASSLGWGSNQPQHF.

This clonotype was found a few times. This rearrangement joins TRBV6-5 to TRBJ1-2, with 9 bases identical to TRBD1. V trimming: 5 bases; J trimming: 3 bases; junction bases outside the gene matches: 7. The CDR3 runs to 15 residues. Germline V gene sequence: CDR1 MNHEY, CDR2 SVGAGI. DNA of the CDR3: TGTGCCAGCAGTCATAAGACAGGGGGACACTATGGCTACACCTTC. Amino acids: CASSHKTGGHYGYTF.

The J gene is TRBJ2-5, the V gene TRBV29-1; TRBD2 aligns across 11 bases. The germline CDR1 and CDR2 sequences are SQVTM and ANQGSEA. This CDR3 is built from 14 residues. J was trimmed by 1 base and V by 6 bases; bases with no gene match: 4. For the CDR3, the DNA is TGCAGCGTATCTAGCGGGGGGTTCCAAGAGACCCAGTACTTC. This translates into CSVSSGGFQETQYF. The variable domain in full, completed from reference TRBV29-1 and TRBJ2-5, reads SAVISQKPSRDICQRGTSLTIQCQVDSQVTMMFWYRQQPGQSLTLIATANQGSEATYESGFVIDKFPISRPNLTFSTLTVSNMSPEDSSIYLCSVSSGGFQETQYFGPGTRLLVL.

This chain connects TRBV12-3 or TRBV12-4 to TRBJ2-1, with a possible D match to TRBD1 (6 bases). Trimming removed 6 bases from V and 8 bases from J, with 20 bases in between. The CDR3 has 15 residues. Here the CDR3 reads CASSPANRVSDEQFF. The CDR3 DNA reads TGTGCCAGCAGCCCCGCCAACAGGGTATCGGATGAGCAGTTCTTC.

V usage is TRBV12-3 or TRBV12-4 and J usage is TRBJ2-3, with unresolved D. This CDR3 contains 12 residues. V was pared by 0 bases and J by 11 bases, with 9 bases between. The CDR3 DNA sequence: TGTGCCAGCAGTTTAGCGTCGGCCATGCAGTATTTT. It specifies CASSLASAMQYF.

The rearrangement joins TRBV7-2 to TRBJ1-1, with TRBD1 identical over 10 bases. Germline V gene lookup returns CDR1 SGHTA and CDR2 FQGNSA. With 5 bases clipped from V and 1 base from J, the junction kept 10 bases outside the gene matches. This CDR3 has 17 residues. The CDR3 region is CASSAPGQGRGNTEAFF. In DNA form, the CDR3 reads TGTGCCAGCAGCGCACCGGGACAGGGGAGGGGGAACACTGAAGCTTTCTTT.

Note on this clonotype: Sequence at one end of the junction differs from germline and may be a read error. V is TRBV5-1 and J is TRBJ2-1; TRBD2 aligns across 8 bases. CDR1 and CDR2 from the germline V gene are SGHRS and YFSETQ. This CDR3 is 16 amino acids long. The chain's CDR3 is CASSLGLAGWYNGQFF. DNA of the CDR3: TGCGCCAGCAGCTTGGGGCTAGCGGGCTGGTACAATGGGCAGTTCTTC.

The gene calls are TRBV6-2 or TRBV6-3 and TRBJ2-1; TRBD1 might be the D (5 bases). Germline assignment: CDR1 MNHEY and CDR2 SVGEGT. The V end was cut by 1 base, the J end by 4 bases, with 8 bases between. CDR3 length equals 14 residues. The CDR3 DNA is TGTGCCAGCAGTTACTTTGACAGTTACAATGAGCAGTTCTTC. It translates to CASSYFDSYNEQFF.

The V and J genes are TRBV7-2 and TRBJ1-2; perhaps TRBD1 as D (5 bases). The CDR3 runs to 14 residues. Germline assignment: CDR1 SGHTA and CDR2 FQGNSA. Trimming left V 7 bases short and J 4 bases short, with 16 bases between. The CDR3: CASITNGGVYGYTF. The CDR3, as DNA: TGTGCCAGCATCACGAATGGGGGGGTCTATGGCTACACCTTC.

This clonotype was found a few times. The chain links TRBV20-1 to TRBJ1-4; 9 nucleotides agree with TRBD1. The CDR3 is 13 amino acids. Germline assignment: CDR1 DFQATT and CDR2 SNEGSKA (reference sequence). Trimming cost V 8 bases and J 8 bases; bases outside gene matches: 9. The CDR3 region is CSTTGGDEEKLFF. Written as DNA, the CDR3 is TGCAGTACCACAGGGGGCGACGAAGAAAAACTGTTTTTT.

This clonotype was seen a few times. The CDR3 DNA reads TGTGCTAGTGGTTTGGTACAGGGAGGCTACTACACAGATACGCAGTATTTT. Amino acid sequence: CASGLVQGGYYTDTQYF. V is TRBV12-5 and J is TRBJ2-3, with D tentatively TRBD1 or TRBD2 (6 bases each). Germline V CDR1 and CDR2: LGHNT, FRNRAP. V lost 0 bases, J lost 2 bases, and 15 bases lay in between. The CDR3 is 17 amino acids.

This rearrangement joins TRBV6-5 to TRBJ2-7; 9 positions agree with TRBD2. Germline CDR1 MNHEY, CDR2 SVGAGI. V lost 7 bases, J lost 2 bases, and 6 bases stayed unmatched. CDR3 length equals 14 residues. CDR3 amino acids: CASKPERGAYEQYF. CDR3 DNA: TGTGCCAGCAAACCCGAGCGGGGGGCCTACGAGCAGTACTTC.

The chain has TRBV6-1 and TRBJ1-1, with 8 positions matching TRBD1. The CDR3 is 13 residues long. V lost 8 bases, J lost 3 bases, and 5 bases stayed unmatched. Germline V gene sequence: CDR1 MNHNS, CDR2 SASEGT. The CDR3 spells CASQGQDYTEAFF. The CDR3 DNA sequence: TGTGCCAGCCAGGGACAGGATTACACTGAAGCTTTCTTT.

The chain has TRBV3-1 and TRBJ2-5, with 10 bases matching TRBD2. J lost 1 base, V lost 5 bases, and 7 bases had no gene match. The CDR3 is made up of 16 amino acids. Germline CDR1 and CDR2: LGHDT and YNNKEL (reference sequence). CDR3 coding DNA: TGTGCCAGCAGCGGTAGGGGACTAGCGAGCCAAGAGACCCAGTACTTC. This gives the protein CASSGRGLASQETQYF.

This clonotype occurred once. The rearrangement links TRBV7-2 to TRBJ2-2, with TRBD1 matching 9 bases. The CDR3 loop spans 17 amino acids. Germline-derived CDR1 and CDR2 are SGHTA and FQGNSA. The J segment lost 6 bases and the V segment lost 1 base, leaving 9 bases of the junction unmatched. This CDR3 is CASSLVDRGLYAGELFF. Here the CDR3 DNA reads TGTGCCAGCAGCTTAGTGGACAGGGGACTATACGCCGGGGAGCTGTTTTTT.

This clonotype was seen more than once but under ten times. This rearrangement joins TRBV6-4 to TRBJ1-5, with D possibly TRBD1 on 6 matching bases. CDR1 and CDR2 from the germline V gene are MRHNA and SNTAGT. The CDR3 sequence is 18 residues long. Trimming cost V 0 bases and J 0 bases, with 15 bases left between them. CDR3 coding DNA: TGTGCCAGCAGTGACTCTCGGACAGCGAGCAATAGCAATCAGCCCCAGCATTTT. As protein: CASSDSRTASNSNQPQHF.

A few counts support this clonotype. CDR3 bases: TGTGCCAGTAGTGAAAGACAGAATCAAGAGACCCAGTACTTC. Amino acid sequence: CASSERQNQETQYF. The chain couples TRBV19 to TRBJ2-5, with D possibly being TRBD1 (5 bases). The germline CDR1 and CDR2 sequences are LNHDA and SQIVND (reference sequence). Trimming pared 5 bases from V and 2 bases from J, leaving 12 bases between. The CDR3 is made up of 14 amino acids. The full variable domain, in which reference TRBV19 and TRBJ2-5 provide the parts outside the CDR3, is DGGITQSPKYLFRKEGQNVTLSCEQNLNHDAMYWYRQDPGQGLRLIYYSQIVNDFQKGDIAEGYSVSREKKESFPLTVTSAQKNPTAFYLCASSERQNQETQYFGPGTRLLVL.

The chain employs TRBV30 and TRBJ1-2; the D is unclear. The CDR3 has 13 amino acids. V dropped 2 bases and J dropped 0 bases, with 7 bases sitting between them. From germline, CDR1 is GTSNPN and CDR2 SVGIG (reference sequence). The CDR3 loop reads CAWSKLSNYGYTF. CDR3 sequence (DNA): TGTGCCTGGAGTAAACTTTCTAACTATGGCTACACCTTC.

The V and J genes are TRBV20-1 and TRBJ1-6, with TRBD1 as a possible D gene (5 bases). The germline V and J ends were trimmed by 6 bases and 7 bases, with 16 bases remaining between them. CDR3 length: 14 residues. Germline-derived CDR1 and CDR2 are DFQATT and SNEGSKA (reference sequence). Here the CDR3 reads CSAPRQSDNSPLHF. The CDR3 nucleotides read TGCAGTGCCCCTCGACAGTCCGACAATTCACCCCTCCACTTT.

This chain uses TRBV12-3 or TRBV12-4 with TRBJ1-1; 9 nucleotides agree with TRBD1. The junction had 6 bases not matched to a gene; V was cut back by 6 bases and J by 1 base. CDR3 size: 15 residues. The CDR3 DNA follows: TGTGCCAGCAGACCGGGACAGGGAAAGAACACTGAAGCTTTCTTT. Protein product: CASRPGQGKNTEAFF.

The DNA for the CDR3 is TGTGCCAGCAGGGACCAAGCCTACAATGAGCAGTTCTTC. Protein product: CASRDQAYNEQFF. The rearrangement joins TRBV6-2 or TRBV6-3 to TRBJ2-1; D gene uncertain. V lost 6 bases and J lost 2, with 8 bases in between. The V gene's germline CDR1 is MNHEY and CDR2 SVGEGT. CDR3 length equals 13 residues.

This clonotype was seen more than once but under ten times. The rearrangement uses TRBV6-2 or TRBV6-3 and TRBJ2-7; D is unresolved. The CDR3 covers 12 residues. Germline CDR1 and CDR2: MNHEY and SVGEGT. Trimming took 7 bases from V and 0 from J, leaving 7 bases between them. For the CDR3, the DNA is TGTGCCAGCACATCCTCCTCCTACGAGCAGTACTTC. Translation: CASTSSSYEQYF.

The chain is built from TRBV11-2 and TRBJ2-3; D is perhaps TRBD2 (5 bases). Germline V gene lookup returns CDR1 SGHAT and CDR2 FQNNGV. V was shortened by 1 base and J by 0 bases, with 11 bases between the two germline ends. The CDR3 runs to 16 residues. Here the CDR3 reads CASSLAAATSTDTQYF. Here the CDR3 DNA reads TGTGCCAGCAGCTTAGCAGCGGCGACAAGCACAGATACGCAGTATTTT.

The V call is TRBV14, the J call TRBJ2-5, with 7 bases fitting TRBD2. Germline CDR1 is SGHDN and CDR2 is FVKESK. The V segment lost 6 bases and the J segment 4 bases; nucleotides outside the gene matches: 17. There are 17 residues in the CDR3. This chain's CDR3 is CASSQTLGLVGGETQYF. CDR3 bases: TGTGCCAGCAGTCAAACCCTTGGACTAGTTGGTGGAGAGACCCAGTACTTC. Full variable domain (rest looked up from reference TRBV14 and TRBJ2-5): EAGVTQFPSHSVIEKGQTVTLRCDPISGHDNLYWYRRVMGKEIKFLLHFVKESKQDESGMPNNRFLAERTGGTYSTLKVQPAELEDSGVYFCASSQTLGLVGGETQYFGPGTRLLVL.

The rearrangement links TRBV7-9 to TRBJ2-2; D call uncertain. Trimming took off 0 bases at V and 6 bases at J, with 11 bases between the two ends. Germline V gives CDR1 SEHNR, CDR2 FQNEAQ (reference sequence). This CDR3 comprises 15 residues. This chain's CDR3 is CASSLAPGYSGELFF. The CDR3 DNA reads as TGTGCCAGCAGCTTAGCGCCGGGTTATTCCGGGGAGCTGTTTTTT.

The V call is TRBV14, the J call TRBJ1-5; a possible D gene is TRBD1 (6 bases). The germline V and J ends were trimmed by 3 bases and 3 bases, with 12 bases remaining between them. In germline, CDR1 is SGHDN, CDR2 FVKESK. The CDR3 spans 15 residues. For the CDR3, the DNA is TGTGCCAGCAGCCATCGACAGGCCACCAATCAGCCCCAGCATTTT. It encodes CASSHRQATNQPQHF.

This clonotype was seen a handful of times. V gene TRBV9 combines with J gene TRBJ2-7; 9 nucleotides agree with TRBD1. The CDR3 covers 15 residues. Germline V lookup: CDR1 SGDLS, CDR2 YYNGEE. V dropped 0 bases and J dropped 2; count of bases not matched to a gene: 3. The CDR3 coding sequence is TGTGCCAGCAGCGTAGGTGGGGACAGGGCCTACGAGCAGTACTTC. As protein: CASSVGGDRAYEQYF.

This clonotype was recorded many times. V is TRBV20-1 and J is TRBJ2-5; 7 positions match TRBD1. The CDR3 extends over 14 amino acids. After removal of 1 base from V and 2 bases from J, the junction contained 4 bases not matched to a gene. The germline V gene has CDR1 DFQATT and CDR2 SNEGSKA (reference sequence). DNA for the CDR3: TGCAGTGCTAGAGCCGGGACAGCACAAGAGACCCAGTACTTC. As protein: CSARAGTAQETQYF.

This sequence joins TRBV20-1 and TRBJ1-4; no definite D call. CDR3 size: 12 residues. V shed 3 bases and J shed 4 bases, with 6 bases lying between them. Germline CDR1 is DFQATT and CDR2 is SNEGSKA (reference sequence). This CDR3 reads CSASLSNEKLFF. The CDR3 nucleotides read TGCAGTGCTAGTCTTAGTAATGAAAAACTGTTTTTT.

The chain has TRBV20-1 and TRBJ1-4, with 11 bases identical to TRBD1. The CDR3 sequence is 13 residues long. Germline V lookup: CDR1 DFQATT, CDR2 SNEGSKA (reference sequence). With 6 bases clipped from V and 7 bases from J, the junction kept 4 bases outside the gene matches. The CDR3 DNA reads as TGCAGTGCCAAGGACAGGGGGCTTGAAAAACTGTTTTTT. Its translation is CSAKDRGLEKLFF.

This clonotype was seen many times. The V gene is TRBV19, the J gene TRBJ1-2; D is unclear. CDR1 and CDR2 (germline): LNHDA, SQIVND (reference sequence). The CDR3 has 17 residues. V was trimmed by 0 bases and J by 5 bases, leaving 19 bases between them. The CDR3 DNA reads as TGTGCCAGTAGTATAGACCTCCGTTTACGAGGAGGGTATGGCTACACCTTC. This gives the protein CASSIDLRLRGGYGYTF.